This T cell receptor (beta chain) was documented in a study of shared clonotypes between healthy human individuals. Nashville, Tennessee was home to all donors, each a Caucasian adult. Both subsets, CD45RA+ naive and CD45RA-negative memory, were split from the CD4+ cells. This clone appeared once. Produced via immunoSEQ multiplex PCR; TCRdb's table is partial and in-frame only. Among around 1.6 million clones listed, 95% to 99% were seen once. The CDR3 spans 13 residues. J lost 8 bases, V lost 8 bases, and 9 bases had no gene match. The germline CDR1 and CDR2 sequences are MNHNS and SASEGT. Sequenced: naive CD4+ T cells sorted from blood. The subset is: CD45RA+ positively selected. This clonotype originated in a man aged 30-40 years in good health. The V call is TRBV6-1, the J call TRBJ2-1, with 7 bases lining up with TRBD2. CDR3 protein: CASDIGRIHEQFF. CDR3 DNA: TGTGCCAGCGACATCGGGAGGATCCATGAGCAGTTCTTC.